This T cell receptor beta chain was obtained from a study of tumor-infiltrating lymphocytes in localized non-small cell lung cancer. Study summary: Several tumor histologies, both smoking statuses, and some post-neoadjuvant chemotherapy samples were included. Resected tumor was paired with non-adjacent uninvolved lung from the same patient.

Assay: immunoSEQ multiplex PCR; the TCRdb copy retains only in-frame clones and omits some. The table lists more than 20,000 clones, roughly 66% of them singletons. Study-wide results and limits: Compared with uninvolved lung, tumors showed higher T cell infiltration by TCRbeta sequencing.

This CDR3 spans 14 amino acids. The V gene end was trimmed by 4 bases and the J gene end by 4 bases; junction bases not matched to a gene: 8. The germline gives CDR1 GTSNPN, CDR2 SVGIG (reference sequence). A remark on this clone: Its specificity is not known.

Sequencing input: lung tumor tissue. This rearrangement joins TRBV30 to TRBJ2-7; 9 bases are a match to TRBD1. This TCR came from a human donor with non-small cell lung cancer. The CDR3 sequence: CAWNQPGQGYEQYF. The CDR3 coding sequence is TGTGCCTGGAACCAACCGGGACAGGGTTACGAGCAGTACTTC.